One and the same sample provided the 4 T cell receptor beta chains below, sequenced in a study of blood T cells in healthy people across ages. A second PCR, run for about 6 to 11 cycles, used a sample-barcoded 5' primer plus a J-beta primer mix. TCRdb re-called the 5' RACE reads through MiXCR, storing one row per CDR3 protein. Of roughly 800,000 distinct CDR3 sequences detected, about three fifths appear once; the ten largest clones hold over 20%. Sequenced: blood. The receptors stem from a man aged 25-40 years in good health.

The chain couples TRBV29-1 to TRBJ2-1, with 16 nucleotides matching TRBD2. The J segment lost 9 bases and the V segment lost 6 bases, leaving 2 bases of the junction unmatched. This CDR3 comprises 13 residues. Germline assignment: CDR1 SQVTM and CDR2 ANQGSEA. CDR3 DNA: TGCAGCGTCGGGACTAGCGGGAGGGTTGAGCAGTTCTTC. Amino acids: CSVGTSGRVEQFF.

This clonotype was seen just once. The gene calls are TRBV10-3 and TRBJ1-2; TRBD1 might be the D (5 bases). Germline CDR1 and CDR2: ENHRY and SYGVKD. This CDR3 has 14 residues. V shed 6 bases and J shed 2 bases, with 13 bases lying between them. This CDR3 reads CAISVGPRNYGYTF. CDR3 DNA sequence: TGTGCCATCAGCGTGGGACCGCGCAACTATGGCTACACCTTC.

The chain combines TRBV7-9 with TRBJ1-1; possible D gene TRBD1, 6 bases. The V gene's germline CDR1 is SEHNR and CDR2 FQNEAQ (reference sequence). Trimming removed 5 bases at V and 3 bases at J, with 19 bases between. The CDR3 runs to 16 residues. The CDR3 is CASSTTPDRRHTEAFF. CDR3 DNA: TGTGCCAGCAGCACCACGCCGGACAGACGGCACACTGAAGCTTTCTTT.

The CDR3 region has the DNA TGTGCCAGCAGTTACGCGCAGCCGAGCTCCTACAATGAGCAGTTCTTC. As protein: CASSYAQPSSYNEQFF. This chain connects TRBV6-2 or TRBV6-3 to TRBJ2-1; D not certain. Trimming removed 2 bases from V and 0 bases from J, with 11 bases in between. There are 16 residues in the CDR3. Germline assignment: CDR1 MNHEY and CDR2 SVGEGT.